One and the same sample provided the 24 T cell receptor beta chains below, sequenced in a study of tumour-infiltrating T cells in Burkitt lymphoma. Libraries were prepared by immunoSEQ multiplex PCR; TCRdb keeps only in-frame clonotypes and omits some of them. The repertoire holds about 2,800 clones, with 75% to 85% as singletons. Sequencing was carried out using tumor tissue. These receptors came from a human donor with diffuse large B-cell lymphoma.

This sequence joins TRBV13 and TRBJ2-2; D is ambiguous. The V end was cut by 5 bases, the J end by 1 base, with 11 bases between. Germline values: CDR1 PRHDT, CDR2 FYEKMQ (reference sequence). The CDR3 totals 15 residues. CDR3 region: CASSAQEQNTGELFF. In DNA, the CDR3 is TGTGCCAGCAGCGCCCAAGAACAGAACACCGGGGAGCTGTTTTTT.

This clone was found once. This CDR3 reads CATSTDRHTGELFF. The DNA of the CDR3 is TGTGCCACCAGCACCGACAGGCACACCGGGGAGCTGTTTTTT. The chain joins TRBV15 to TRBJ2-2; D perhaps matches TRBD1 (6 bases). The V and J ends lost 4 bases and 3 bases respectively, with 9 bases between them. Germline V CDR1 and CDR2: LNHNV, YYDKDF (reference sequence). The CDR3 covers 14 residues.

The gene calls are TRBV29-1 and TRBJ2-7; 8 bases agree with TRBD2. From germline, CDR1 is SQVTM and CDR2 ANQGSEA. There are 12 residues in the CDR3. Germline trimming cut 5 bases from V and 3 bases from J; bases unmatched to any gene: 3. The CDR3 sequence: CSVLTSDYEQYF. DNA for the CDR3: TGCAGCGTTCTGACTAGCGACTACGAGCAGTACTTC.

This clone has a handful of counts. The rearrangement links TRBV6-1 to TRBJ2-2, with TRBD2 identical over 7 bases. In germline, CDR1 is MNHNS, CDR2 SASEGT. This CDR3 has 14 residues. V lost 5 bases to trimming and J lost 5 bases; unmatched junction nucleotides: 5. The CDR3 here is CASSSIGGTGELFF. CDR3 nucleotide sequence: TGTGCCAGCAGTTCAATCGGGGGGACCGGGGAGCTGTTTTTT.

This rearrangement joins TRBV9 to TRBJ2-2; D unclear. Trimming removed 0 bases at V and 7 bases at J, with 13 bases between. The CDR3 is 15 amino acids. Looked up from germline, CDR1 is SGDLS and CDR2 is YYNGEE. For the CDR3, the DNA is TGTGCCAGCAGCGTAGATCTTAGTGGGATCGGGGAGCTGTTTTTT. This translates into CASSVDLSGIGELFF. Full variable domain (missing parts from reference TRBV9 and TRBJ2-2): DSGVTQTPKHLITATGQRVTLRCSPRSGDLSVYWYQQSLDQGLQFLIQYYNGEERAKGNILERFSAQQFPDLHSELNLSSLELGDSALYFCASSVDLSGIGELFFGEGSRLTVL.

This sequence joins TRBV28 and TRBJ1-2, with D possibly TRBD1 on 5 matching bases. This CDR3 is built from 14 residues. Trimming removed 9 bases at V and 8 bases at J, with 22 bases between. Germline CDR1 and CDR2: MDHEN and SYDVKM. CDR3 DNA: TGTGCCAGTTCCCTCCCCTTGGACACAGAAGGCTACACCTTC. This gives the protein CASSLPLDTEGYTF.

In DNA form, the CDR3 reads TGTGCCAGCAGCCAAGATCGCGTGGGACTAGCGGACCCCCCGGGAGAGACCCAGTACTTC. This translates into CASSQDRVGLADPPGETQYF. The V call is TRBV4-2, the J call TRBJ2-5, with 11 bases matching TRBD2. This CDR3 spans 20 amino acids. Germline trimming cut 0 bases from V and 4 bases from J; bases unmatched to any gene: 16. CDR1 and CDR2 from the germline V gene are LGHNA and YNFKEQ.

A single count supports this clone. The chain couples TRBV10-3 to TRBJ2-1; D unclear. The CDR3 is 14 residues long. The V gene lost 0 bases and the J gene lost 7 bases, with 10 bases spanning the gap. The germline CDR1 and CDR2 sequences are ENHRY and SYGVKD. The CDR3 DNA sequence: TGTGCCATCAGTGAGTCAGTCACCCCAAATGAGCAGTTCTTC. Translated, it gives CAISESVTPNEQFF.

This chain joins TRBV28 and TRBJ2-7; TRBD1 aligns across 7 bases. CDR1 MDHEN and CDR2 SYDVKM come from the germline V gene. The CDR3 loop spans 14 amino acids. The V segment lost 6 bases and the J segment 1 base; nucleotides outside the gene matches: 6. The CDR3 region has the DNA TGTGCCAGCAGCACCGGGACAGTTTCCTACGAGCAGTACTTC. Translated, it gives CASSTGTVSYEQYF.

This clone was seen a few times. This rearrangement joins TRBV5-4 to TRBJ1-5, with D unresolved. The germline V gene has CDR1 SGHNT and CDR2 YYREEE (reference sequence). The germline V and J ends were trimmed by 0 bases and 4 bases, with 14 bases remaining between them. The CDR3 length is 16 residues. The CDR3, as DNA: TGTGCCAGCAGCTTGGCAGGATCAGGAAATAATCAGCCCCAGCATTTT. This sequence encodes CASSLAGSGNNQPQHF.

The chain couples TRBV18 to TRBJ2-3; 8 bases fit TRBD1. The CDR3 is 18 residues long. Germline V CDR1 and CDR2: KGHSH, LQKENI. J gave up 0 bases and V 4 bases, and 12 bases lay outside the gene matches. DNA of the CDR3: TGTGCCAGCTCACTCACATGGGACAGGCATTCTAGCACAGATACGCAGTATTTT. It encodes CASSLTWDRHSSTDTQYF.

The CDR3 nucleotides are TGCGCCAGCAGCCATTTCAACACTGAAGCTTTCTTT. Its translation is CASSHFNTEAFF. V usage is TRBV4-3 and J usage is TRBJ1-1; D is ambiguous. Germline V gene lookup returns CDR1 LGHNA and CDR2 YSLEER. V lost 3 bases, J lost 2 bases, and 4 bases lay in between. The CDR3 sequence is 12 residues long.

The rearrangement uses TRBV7-8 and TRBJ2-5; D gene ambiguous. The CDR3 contains 14 residues. Between the trimmed V and J ends, which lost 1 base and 2 bases, there was a span of 8 bases. The germline V gene has CDR1 SGHVS and CDR2 FQNEAQ. The CDR3 loop is CASSLVVAQETQYF. CDR3 nucleotides: TGTGCCAGCAGCTTAGTAGTAGCACAAGAGACCCAGTACTTC. Together with reference TRBV7-8 and TRBJ2-5, the CDR3 gives the full variable domain: GAGVSQSPRYKVAKRGQDVALRCDPISGHVSLFWYQQALGQGPEFLTYFQNEAQLDKSGLPSDRFFAERPEGSVSTLKIQRTQQEDSAVYLCASSLVVAQETQYFGPGTRLLVL.

The chain links TRBV6-1 to TRBJ1-1, with 8 bases lining up with TRBD1. J lost 1 base, V lost 2 bases, and 6 bases had no gene match. CDR1 is MNHNS, CDR2 SASEGT, per germline. CDR3 length equals 16 residues. CDR3 nucleotides: TGTGCCAGCAGTGAACGGGGACAGGTAGCGAACACTGAAGCTTTCTTT. Translating gives CASSERGQVANTEAFF.

The chain couples TRBV19 to TRBJ1-1; D is ambiguous. The germline gives CDR1 LNHDA, CDR2 SQIVND (reference sequence). The V end lost 7 bases, the J end lost 6 bases, and 9 bases lay between the germline ends. The CDR3 is 11 amino acids. The CDR3 sequence is CASTKWPEAFF. DNA for the CDR3: TGTGCCAGTACCAAGTGGCCTGAAGCTTTCTTT.

The gene calls are TRBV13 and TRBJ1-1; TRBD1 might be the D (5 bases). There are 15 residues in the CDR3. V gave up 2 bases and J gave up 5 bases, with 15 bases separating them. In germline, CDR1 is PRHDT, CDR2 FYEKMQ (reference sequence). The chain's CDR3 is CASSLSRAEGTEAFF. CDR3 in DNA: TGTGCCAGCAGCTTATCTCGGGCCGAGGGGACTGAAGCTTTCTTT.

The chain joins TRBV7-2 to TRBJ1-1; maybe TRBD1 (5 bases). The ends were cut back, 2 bases at V and 0 bases at J, with 10 bases in the middle. This CDR3 comprises 15 residues. Germline-derived CDR1 and CDR2 are SGHTA and FQGNSA. The CDR3 region is CASSLRGQMNTEAFF. The CDR3 coding sequence is TGTGCCAGCAGCTTACGCGGACAAATGAACACTGAAGCTTTCTTT.

This clone was counted between two and nine times. The rearrangement uses TRBV7-6 and TRBJ2-1, with 8 bases identical to TRBD2. Germline CDR1 is SGHVS and CDR2 is FNYEAQ. The CDR3 is 16 amino acids. With V trimmed by 5 bases and J by 0 bases, 6 bases remained unmatched. The CDR3 protein is CASSPTGGASYNEQFF. Here the CDR3 DNA reads TGTGCCAGCAGCCCTACCGGGGGGGCCTCCTACAATGAGCAGTTCTTC. Complete variable domain (other parts from reference TRBV7-6 and TRBJ2-1): GAGVSQSPRYKVTKRGQDVALRCDPISGHVSLYWYRQALGQGPEFLTYFNYEAQQDKSGLPNDRFSAERPEGSISTLTIQRTEQRDSAMYRCASSPTGGASYNEQFFGPGTRLTVL.

A single count supports this clone. The CDR3 reads CASSVPEGTDTQYF. CDR3 DNA: TGTGCCAGCAGCGTCCCCGAGGGCACAGATACGCAGTATTTT. This chain uses TRBV9 with TRBJ2-3, with D hard to call. CDR1 is SGDLS, CDR2 YYNGEE, per germline. This CDR3 region has 14 residues. Trimming cost V 2 bases and J 1 base, with 8 bases left between them.

This clone was picked up a small number of times. This chain connects TRBV5-1 to TRBJ1-1; the D gene is possibly TRBD1 (5 bases). Trimming left V 4 bases short and J 1 base short, with 14 bases between. The CDR3 loop spans 15 amino acids. CDR1 and CDR2 from the germline V gene are SGHRS and YFSETQ. CDR3 sequence: CASSLGNRGNTEAFF. CDR3 bases: TGCGCCAGCAGCCTTGGCAATAGGGGGAACACTGAAGCTTTCTTT.

J is TRBJ2-5 and V is TRBV7-2; D possibly corresponds to TRBD2 (6 bases). Trimming removed 2 bases at V and 8 bases at J, with 18 bases between. The CDR3 runs to 15 residues. Germline loops: CDR1 SGHTA, CDR2 FQGNSA. The CDR3 sequence: CASSLNYGGVGTQYF. The CDR3, as DNA: TGTGCCAGCAGCTTAAATTACGGGGGAGTCGGCACCCAGTACTTC.

J is TRBJ2-7 and V is TRBV9; 8 bases map to TRBD2. The CDR3 contains 15 residues. J gave up 3 bases and V 0 bases, and 5 bases lay outside the gene matches. In germline, CDR1 is SGDLS, CDR2 YYNGEE. The CDR3 spells CASSVEAGDYYEQYF. CDR3 in DNA: TGTGCCAGCAGCGTAGAAGCGGGGGACTACTACGAGCAGTACTTC. Full variable domain (missing parts from reference TRBV9 and TRBJ2-7): DSGVTQTPKHLITATGQRVTLRCSPRSGDLSVYWYQQSLDQGLQFLIQYYNGEERAKGNILERFSAQQFPDLHSELNLSSLELGDSALYFCASSVEAGDYYEQYFGPGTRLTVT.

The J gene is TRBJ1-1, the V gene TRBV9; D not certain. Trimming pared 7 bases from V and 1 base from J, leaving 14 bases between. The CDR3 is made up of 14 amino acids. Germline CDR1 SGDLS, CDR2 YYNGEE. The CDR3 DNA is TGTGCCAGCGGAGGCCTGACACCGAACACTGAAGCTTTCTTT. It translates to CASGGLTPNTEAFF.

The V call is TRBV5-4, the J call TRBJ1-1, with unresolved D. CDR3 length: 13 residues. Trimming took off 6 bases at V and 0 bases at J, with 9 bases between the two ends. CDR1 and CDR2 from the germline V gene are SGHNT and YYREEE (reference sequence). CDR3: CASTGLMNTEAFF. DNA of the CDR3: TGTGCCAGCACCGGACTCATGAACACTGAAGCTTTCTTT.